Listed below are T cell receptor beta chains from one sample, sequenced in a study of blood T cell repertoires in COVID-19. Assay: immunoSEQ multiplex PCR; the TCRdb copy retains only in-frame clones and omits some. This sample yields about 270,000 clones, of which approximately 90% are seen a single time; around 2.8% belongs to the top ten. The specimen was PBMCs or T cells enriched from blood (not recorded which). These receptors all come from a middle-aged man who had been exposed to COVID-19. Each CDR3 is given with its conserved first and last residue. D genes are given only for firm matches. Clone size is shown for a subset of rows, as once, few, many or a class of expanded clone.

CDR3 protein: CASSPAGTSGRFYEQYF
CDR3 DNA: TGCGCCAGCAGCCCCGCAGGGACTAGCGGGAGGTTCTACGAGCAGTACTTC
D gene: TRBD2
V gene: TRBV5-1
J gene: TRBJ2-7
clone size: -

CDR3 protein: CASSFLPGINYGYTF
CDR3 DNA: TGTGCCAGCAGTTTTCTTCCGGGGATTAACTATGGCTACACCTTC
D gene: -
V gene: TRBV28
J gene: TRBJ1-2
clone size: -

CDR3 protein: CASSITGTEDYGYTF
CDR3 DNA: TGTGCCAGCAGCATTACGGGGACAGAGGACTATGGCTACACCTTC
D gene: TRBD1
V gene: TRBV9
J gene: TRBJ1-2
clone size: -

CDR3 protein: CASGGNSQPQHF
CDR3 DNA: TGTGCCAGTGGAGGTAATAGCCAGCCCCAGCATTTT
D gene: -
V gene: TRBV19
J gene: TRBJ1-5
clone size: -

CDR3 protein: CASSLMRTESYEQYF
CDR3 DNA: TGTGCCAGCAGCTTAATGAGGACAGAGTCATACGAGCAGTACTTC
D gene: -
V gene: TRBV7-2
J gene: TRBJ2-7
clone size: -

CDR3 protein: CATSGRLEEQFF
CDR3 DNA: TGTGCCACCAGTGGTAGGCTAGAGGAGCAGTTCTTC
D gene: -
V gene: TRBV24-1
J gene: TRBJ2-1
clone size: -

CDR3 protein: CASSLSSGAGLLNTEAFF
CDR3 DNA: TGTGCCAGCAGTTTAAGTTCCGGAGCTGGGTTACTGAACACTGAAGCTTTCTTT
D gene: -
V gene: TRBV28
J gene: TRBJ1-1
clone size: -

CDR3 protein: CASSIIEGGAYEQYF
CDR3 DNA: TGTGCCAGTAGTATAATAGAAGGGGGTGCCTACGAGCAGTACTTC
D gene: -
V gene: TRBV19
J gene: TRBJ2-7
clone size: -

CDR3 protein: CASSLGPGYEADTQYF
CDR3 DNA: TGTGCCAGCAGCTTGGGCCCAGGGTATGAGGCAGATACGCAGTATTTT
D gene: -
V gene: TRBV5-4
J gene: TRBJ2-3
clone size: -

CDR3 protein: CASSSAQSSPTGNEQFF
CDR3 DNA: TGTGCCAGCAGTTCAGCGCAGTCAAGCCCTACTGGGAATGAGCAGTTCTTC
D gene: -
V gene: TRBV27
J gene: TRBJ2-1
clone size: once

CDR3 protein: CASSQDNQGAYGYTF
CDR3 DNA: TGTGCCAGCAGCCAAGATAATCAGGGGGCCTATGGCTACACCTTC
D gene: TRBD1
V gene: TRBV3-1/TRBV3-2
J gene: TRBJ1-2
clone size: -

CDR3 protein: CASSQGDSYSNQPQHF
CDR3 DNA: TGTGCCAGCAGCCAAGGGGACAGTTATAGCAATCAGCCCCAGCATTTT
D gene: TRBD1
V gene: TRBV4-2
J gene: TRBJ1-5
clone size: -

CDR3 protein: CGAAFQNSPLHF
CDR3 DNA: TGCGGGGCCGCATTTCAGAATTCACCCCTCCACTTT
D gene: -
V gene: TRBV29-1
J gene: TRBJ1-6
clone size: -

CDR3 protein: CASRYGAGEQYF
CDR3 DNA: TGTGCCAGCCGCTATGGGGCGGGGGAGCAGTACTTC
D gene: -
V gene: TRBV12-3/TRBV12-4
J gene: TRBJ2-7
clone size: -

CDR3 protein: CASRESGTETQYF
CDR3 DNA: TGTGCCAGCAGAGAAAGCGGGACGGAGACCCAGTACTTC
D gene: TRBD2
V gene: TRBV11-3
J gene: TRBJ2-5
clone size: few

CDR3 protein: CASSASGDRNQPQHF
CDR3 DNA: TGTGCCAGCTCAGCCTCAGGGGATCGCAATCAGCCCCAGCATTTT
D gene: -
V gene: TRBV18
J gene: TRBJ1-5
clone size: -

CDR3 protein: CASSQDFSGRLYEQFF
CDR3 DNA: TGCGCCAGCAGCCAAGATTTTAGCGGGAGGCTGTATGAGCAGTTCTTC
D gene: TRBD2
V gene: TRBV4-3
J gene: TRBJ2-1
clone size: -

CDR3 protein: CASSASDSGANVLTF
CDR3 DNA: TGTGCCAGTAGTGCAAGCGACTCTGGGGCCAACGTCCTGACTTTC
D gene: -
V gene: TRBV19
J gene: TRBJ2-6
clone size: -

CDR3 protein: CASTRTGGSGNTIYF
CDR3 DNA: TGTGCCAGCACCCGGACGGGAGGGTCCGGAAACACCATATATTTT
D gene: -
V gene: TRBV7-9
J gene: TRBJ1-3
clone size: -

CDR3 protein: CASSQDMGGSSYNEQFF
CDR3 DNA: TGTGCCAGCAGCCAAGATATGGGCGGGAGCTCCTACAATGAGCAGTTCTTC
D gene: TRBD2
V gene: TRBV3-1/TRBV3-2
J gene: TRBJ2-1
clone size: -

CDR3 protein: CASSVYRDNQPQHF
CDR3 DNA: TGTGCCAGCAGTGTCTACAGGGACAATCAGCCCCAGCATTTT
D gene: -
V gene: TRBV2
J gene: TRBJ1-5
clone size: few

CDR3 protein: CASSGSEGSDSNQPQHF
CDR3 DNA: TGTGCCAGTAGTGGATCGGAGGGCTCAGATAGCAATCAGCCCCAGCATTTT
D gene: -
V gene: TRBV19
J gene: TRBJ1-5
clone size: -

CDR3 protein: CASSLGGVNEQFF
CDR3 DNA: TGTGCCAGCAGCTTAGGGGGAGTCAATGAGCAGTTCTTC
D gene: -
V gene: TRBV7-2
J gene: TRBJ2-1
clone size: -

CDR3 protein: CASSPWTIPHQFF
CDR3 DNA: TGCGCCAGCAGCCCATGGACAATCCCCCACCAGTTCTTC
D gene: -
V gene: TRBV4-1
J gene: TRBJ2-1
clone size: once

CDR3 protein: CASSPSSGTATYNEQFF
CDR3 DNA: TGTGCCAGCAGTCCATCTTCCGGGACAGCAACTTACAATGAGCAGTTCTTC
D gene: TRBD1
V gene: TRBV6-6
J gene: TRBJ2-1
clone size: -

CDR3 protein: CASSLTVDQPQHF
CDR3 DNA: TGTGCCAGCAGCTTAACGGTAGATCAGCCCCAGCATTTT
D gene: -
V gene: TRBV7-3
J gene: TRBJ1-5
clone size: -

CDR3 protein: CASSLATPLNTEAFF
CDR3 DNA: TGTGCCAGCAGCTTAGCCACACCGCTCAACACTGAAGCTTTCTTT
D gene: -
V gene: TRBV7-2
J gene: TRBJ1-1
clone size: -

CDR3 protein: CASSLYRSYGYTF
CDR3 DNA: TGTGCCAGCAGCTTGTACAGGTCCTATGGCTACACCTTC
D gene: -
V gene: TRBV5-4
J gene: TRBJ1-2
clone size: -

CDR3 protein: CASSLELGSSYEQYF
CDR3 DNA: TGTGCCAGCAGCTTAGAGCTGGGGAGCTCCTACGAGCAGTACTTC
D gene: -
V gene: TRBV7-2
J gene: TRBJ2-7
clone size: -

CDR3 protein: CASSQRTGLDRGKETQYF
CDR3 DNA: TGCGCCAGCAGTCAGCGAACGGGTCTGGACAGGGGGAAAGAGACCCAGTACTTC
D gene: TRBD1
V gene: TRBV23-1
J gene: TRBJ2-5
clone size: -

CDR3 protein: CASSLGGGGQPQHF
CDR3 DNA: TGTGCCAGCAGCTTGGGGGGGGGCGGTCAGCCCCAGCATTTT
D gene: -
V gene: TRBV5-6
J gene: TRBJ1-5
clone size: -

CDR3 protein: CASSQDLHSYGYTF
CDR3 DNA: TGCGCCAGCAGCCAAGATTTACACAGCTATGGCTACACCTTC
D gene: -
V gene: TRBV4-3
J gene: TRBJ1-2
clone size: -

CDR3 protein: CASRPGLVNEQFF
CDR3 DNA: TGTGCCAGCAGACCGGGACTAGTAAATGAGCAGTTCTTC
D gene: TRBD2
V gene: TRBV27
J gene: TRBJ2-1
clone size: -

CDR3 protein: CASSDDLSKNIQYF
CDR3 DNA: TGTGCCAGCAGTGACGATCTATCCAAAAACATTCAGTACTTC
D gene: -
V gene: TRBV6-1
J gene: TRBJ2-4
clone size: -

CDR3 protein: CASSDVQSNQPQHF
CDR3 DNA: TGTGCCAGCAGCGACGTACAGAGCAATCAGCCCCAGCATTTT
D gene: -
V gene: TRBV7-9
J gene: TRBJ1-5
clone size: -

CDR3 protein: CASSDPRDRGSTEAFF
CDR3 DNA: TGTGCCAGCAGTGACCCACGGGACAGGGGCTCCACTGAAGCTTTCTTT
D gene: TRBD1
V gene: TRBV2
J gene: TRBJ1-1
clone size: once

CDR3 protein: CASSQSDAGPDYGYTF
CDR3 DNA: TGTGCCAGCAGCCAATCGGATGCGGGGCCCGACTATGGCTACACCTTC
D gene: -
V gene: TRBV16
J gene: TRBJ1-2
clone size: -

CDR3 protein: CASSEIAGRQGWNSPLHF
CDR3 DNA: TGTGCCAGCAGTGAAATTGCCGGGCGCCAGGGGTGGAATTCACCCCTCCACTTT
D gene: -
V gene: TRBV6-1
J gene: TRBJ1-6
clone size: -